This note documents a single T cell receptor beta chain sequence. No antigen is known for it. The Oncomine TCR Beta short-read assay was what sequenced the DNA obtained from cultured CD4+ T cells. TCRdb recomputed calls from the PCR reads with MiXCR, one row per CDR3 protein. The profile covers roughly 11,000 distinct CDR3 sequences, with 53% appearing a single time and around 30% taken by the ten largest. The CDR3 has 14 residues. CDR1 and CDR2 (germline): SGHNT, YENEEA. After removal of 5 bases from V and 5 bases from J, the junction contained 5 bases not matched to a gene. The treatment: approximately 9-day PBMC culture with coronavirus spike peptide pools or control peptides (ViraFEST assay). With peptide pools, ViraFEST first expanded antigen-specific T cells and afterwards sequenced their TCRs. This entry is derived from a study of vaccination and CD4 T cells after COVID-19.

The receptor comes from a human donor who had recovered from COVID-19. The V and J genes are TRBV11-3 and TRBJ2-1; 8 bases match TRBD2. The sequenced sample was CD4+ T cells from blood, cultured in vitro. CDR3 in DNA: TGTGCCAGCAGCGCCGGGGGGGTTGACAATGAGCAGTTCTTC. Translated, it gives CASSAGGVDNEQFF. The variable domain in full, completed from reference TRBV11-3 and TRBJ2-1, reads EAGVVQSPRYKIIEKKQPVAFWCNPISGHNTLYWYLQNLGQGPELLIRYENEEAVDDSQLPKDRFSAERLKGVDSTLKIQPAELGDSAVYLCASSAGGVDNEQFFGPGTRLTVL.